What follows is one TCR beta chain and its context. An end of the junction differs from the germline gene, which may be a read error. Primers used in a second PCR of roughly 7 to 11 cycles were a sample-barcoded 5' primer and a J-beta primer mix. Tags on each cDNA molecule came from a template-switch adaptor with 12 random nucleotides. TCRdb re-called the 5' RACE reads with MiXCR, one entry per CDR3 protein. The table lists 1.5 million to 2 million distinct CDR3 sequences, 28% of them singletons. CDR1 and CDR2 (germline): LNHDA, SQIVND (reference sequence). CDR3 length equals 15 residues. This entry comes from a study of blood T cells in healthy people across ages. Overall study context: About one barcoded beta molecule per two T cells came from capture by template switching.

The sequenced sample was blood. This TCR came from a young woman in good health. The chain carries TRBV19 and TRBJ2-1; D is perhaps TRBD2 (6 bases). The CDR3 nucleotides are TGTACCAGTAGTATCCAAGAGGGGAGGTACAATGAGCAGTTCTTC. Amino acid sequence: CTSSIQEGRYNEQFF. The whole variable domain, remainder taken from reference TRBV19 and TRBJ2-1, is DGGITQSPKYLFRKEGQNVTLSCEQNLNHDAMYWYRQDPGQGLRLIYYSQIVNDFQKGDIAEGYSVSREKKESFPLTVTSAQKNPTAFYLCTSSIQEGRYNEQFFGPGTRLTVL.